This T cell receptor (beta chain) was recovered during a study of blood T cell repertoires in COVID-19. This clone was counted only a few times. In the authors' methods: Nucleated cell counts were estimated from reference gene primer amplification. Data came from immunoSEQ multiplex PCR; TCRdb stores just in-frame clones and leaves some out. That table is the source of V, J and clone size, and D and trimming were worked out from the DNA. The data hold almost 55,000 clones, with about nine tenths observed a single time. CDR1 SGHTA and CDR2 FQGTGA come from the germline V gene. V lost 5 bases to trimming and J lost 5 bases; unmatched junction nucleotides: 6. The CDR3 length is 16 residues.

The sequence derives from a woman aged 40 to 55 with active COVID-19. The chain carries TRBV7-3 and TRBJ2-2, with 12 bases matching TRBD2. Sequencing used peripheral blood. CDR3 region: CASSPSGLAGTGELFF. The CDR3 region has the DNA TGTGCCAGCAGCCCCAGCGGACTAGCGGGGACCGGGGAGCTGTTTTTT.